A selection of T cell receptor beta chains follows, all from one sample in a study of blood T cell repertoires in COVID-19. The repertoire was sequenced with immunoSEQ multiplex PCR; TCRdb's copy has only in-frame clones and lacks some. The data show around 250,000 clones, over 75% seen once. Source material: PBMCs or T cells enriched from blood (not recorded which). The receptor source for this set is a woman aged 45-60 years who had recovered from COVID-19. Both conserved end residues are part of each CDR3. D genes are given only for firm matches. The size of a clone is reported for some rows only, either as once, few or many, or as a class for expanded clones.

CDR3 DNA: TGTGCCAGCTCACCAGGACAAATTCGGAATTCACCCCTCCACTTT
CDR3 protein: CASSPGQIRNSPLHF
D gene: NA
V gene: TRBV18
J gene: TRBJ1-6
clone size: NA

CDR3 DNA: TGTGCCACCAGCACCGGGACTAATGAGCAGTTCTTC
CDR3 protein: CATSTGTNEQFF
D gene: NA
V gene: TRBV24-1
J gene: TRBJ2-1
clone size: NA

CDR3 DNA: TGTGCCAGCAGCTCCCCAGGGGGCTGGTACAATGAGCAGTTCTTC
CDR3 protein: CASSSPGGWYNEQFF
D gene: TRBD1
V gene: TRBV5-6
J gene: TRBJ2-1
clone size: once

CDR3 DNA: TGCAGTGCTAGTATCCAGGGCAGGGACACTGAAGCTTTCTTT
CDR3 protein: CSASIQGRDTEAFF
D gene: NA
V gene: TRBV20-1
J gene: TRBJ1-1
clone size: NA

CDR3 DNA: TGCGCCAGCAGCGCGGGACAGCCTAACACTGAAGCTTTCTTT
CDR3 protein: CASSAGQPNTEAFF
D gene: TRBD1
V gene: TRBV5-1
J gene: TRBJ1-1
clone size: NA

CDR3 DNA: TGCGCCAGCAGCGCCAACCCAGGACAGTTGGGCTATGGCTACACCTTC
CDR3 protein: CASSANPGQLGYGYTF
D gene: NA
V gene: TRBV5-1
J gene: TRBJ1-2
clone size: NA

CDR3 DNA: TGTGCCAGCAGCCGGTTTAGTTACTACGAGCAGTACTTC
CDR3 protein: CASSRFSYYEQYF
D gene: NA
V gene: TRBV14
J gene: TRBJ2-7
clone size: few

CDR3 DNA: TGTGCCAGCAGCTTGGGCAGGGGGGTCTACAATGAGCAGTTCTTC
CDR3 protein: CASSLGRGVYNEQFF
D gene: NA
V gene: TRBV7-9
J gene: TRBJ2-1
clone size: NA

CDR3 DNA: TGTGCCAGCAGTACCATCACGGGTGACGAGCAGTACTTC
CDR3 protein: CASSTITGDEQYF
D gene: NA
V gene: TRBV6-5
J gene: TRBJ2-7
clone size: NA

CDR3 DNA: TGTGCCAGCAGCCCCCAGGGCACAAACACTGAAGCTTTCTTT
CDR3 protein: CASSPQGTNTEAFF
D gene: NA
V gene: TRBV6-6
J gene: TRBJ1-1
clone size: NA

CDR3 DNA: TGTGCCAGCAGAAGGACAGGGGCCCTCCAAGAGACCCAGTACTTC
CDR3 protein: CASRRTGALQETQYF
D gene: TRBD1
V gene: TRBV2
J gene: TRBJ2-5
clone size: NA

CDR3 DNA: TGTGCCAGCAGCTTACTGGCCGGGGGAAAGACCCAGTACTTC
CDR3 protein: CASSLLAGGKTQYF
D gene: NA
V gene: TRBV7-9
J gene: TRBJ2-5
clone size: NA

CDR3 DNA: TGCAGTGCTAGTACTGCTAAGGGACAGTATAATTCACCCCTCCACTTT
CDR3 protein: CSASTAKGQYNSPLHF
D gene: TRBD1
V gene: TRBV20-1
J gene: TRBJ1-6
clone size: NA

CDR3 DNA: TGTGCCAGCAGGGATCCGGGACAGGACCGCTACACCTTC
CDR3 protein: CASRDPGQDRYTF
D gene: TRBD1
V gene: TRBV27
J gene: TRBJ1-2
clone size: once

CDR3 DNA: TGTGCCAGCAGTTCCAGATCACAGAGGACCCAGTACTTC
CDR3 protein: CASSSRSQRTQYF
D gene: NA
V gene: TRBV28
J gene: TRBJ2-5
clone size: NA

CDR3 DNA: TGTGCCATCACAGGACAGCAGGATCGGAAAAATTCACCCCTCCACTTT
CDR3 protein: CAITGQQDRKNSPLHF
D gene: NA
V gene: TRBV28
J gene: TRBJ1-6
clone size: once

CDR3 DNA: TGTGCCAGCAGCATTAACATGAACACTGAAGCTTTCTTT
CDR3 protein: CASSINMNTEAFF
D gene: NA
V gene: TRBV11-3
J gene: TRBJ1-1
clone size: NA

CDR3 DNA: TGCGCCAGCAGCCTGGACGGGATGAACACTGAAGCTTTCTTT
CDR3 protein: CASSLDGMNTEAFF
D gene: NA
V gene: TRBV5-1
J gene: TRBJ1-1
clone size: NA

CDR3 DNA: TGTGCCAGTCGGAGGGGCATGCATCAGCCCCAGCATTTT
CDR3 protein: CASRRGMHQPQHF
D gene: NA
V gene: TRBV19
J gene: TRBJ1-5
clone size: NA

CDR3 DNA: TGTGCCAGCCAGGACAGGGCCGGCTCTGGGGCCAACGTCCTGACTTTC
CDR3 protein: CASQDRAGSGANVLTF
D gene: TRBD1
V gene: TRBV19
J gene: TRBJ2-6
clone size: NA

CDR3 DNA: TGTGCCAGCAGCTTAGGGTTAGCGGGAGAGTTGACCTACGAGCAGTACTTC
CDR3 protein: CASSLGLAGELTYEQYF
D gene: TRBD2
V gene: TRBV7-8
J gene: TRBJ2-7
clone size: NA

CDR3 DNA: TGTGCCAGCAGCCCCGGACTAGAACGGCAGTATTTT
CDR3 protein: CASSPGLERQYF
D gene: TRBD2
V gene: TRBV5-6
J gene: TRBJ2-3
clone size: NA

CDR3 DNA: TGTGCCAGCAAACCGGGACAGACAAGGACTGAAGCTTTCTTT
CDR3 protein: CASKPGQTRTEAFF
D gene: TRBD1
V gene: TRBV28
J gene: TRBJ1-1
clone size: NA

CDR3 DNA: TGTGCCAGCAGCCGAACAGGGGTGGGTGAAAAACTGTTTTTT
CDR3 protein: CASSRTGVGEKLFF
D gene: TRBD1
V gene: TRBV28
J gene: TRBJ1-4
clone size: NA

CDR3 DNA: TGTGCCAGCGGAGTCCTCTCTGGAAACACCATATATTTT
CDR3 protein: CASGVLSGNTIYF
D gene: NA
V gene: TRBV9
J gene: TRBJ1-3
clone size: NA

CDR3 DNA: TGTGCCAGCAGCCCCTCAGGGGGCGCAGATACGCAGTATTTT
CDR3 protein: CASSPSGGADTQYF
D gene: TRBD1
V gene: TRBV6-5
J gene: TRBJ2-3
clone size: NA

CDR3 DNA: TGTGCCAGCAGGGGAGCGGGCTCCTACGAGCAGTACTTC
CDR3 protein: CASRGAGSYEQYF
D gene: NA
V gene: TRBV6-5
J gene: TRBJ2-7
clone size: NA

CDR3 DNA: TGTGCCAGCAGCTTAGGTCGGGTCGGCAATGAGCAGTTCTTC
CDR3 protein: CASSLGRVGNEQFF
D gene: NA
V gene: TRBV7-8
J gene: TRBJ2-1
clone size: NA

CDR3 DNA: TGTGCCAGCAGCCGGCGAGACGGGGGTAACCACGAGCAGTACTTC
CDR3 protein: CASSRRDGGNHEQYF
D gene: NA
V gene: TRBV7-9
J gene: TRBJ2-7
clone size: few

CDR3 DNA: TGTGCCAGCAGCTTCCCAGTTACCCCCCAGCATTTT
CDR3 protein: CASSFPVTPQHF
D gene: NA
V gene: TRBV5-8
J gene: TRBJ1-5
clone size: NA

CDR3 DNA: TGCGCCAGCAGCCTCCGACAGGGCCTCGCCAACAGGGGTGAAAAACTGTTTTTT
CDR3 protein: CASSLRQGLANRGEKLFF
D gene: TRBD1
V gene: TRBV4-1
J gene: TRBJ1-4
clone size: NA

CDR3 DNA: TGTGCCAGCAGTTTGGGGGACAGGGAGCATCAGCCCCAGCATTTT
CDR3 protein: CASSLGDREHQPQHF
D gene: TRBD1
V gene: TRBV28
J gene: TRBJ1-5
clone size: NA

CDR3 DNA: TGTGCCAGCAGCCAACCACTAGCGGGGGTTAGCACAGATACGCAGTATTTT
CDR3 protein: CASSQPLAGVSTDTQYF
D gene: TRBD2
V gene: TRBV7-9
J gene: TRBJ2-3
clone size: NA

CDR3 DNA: TGTGCCAGTAGTAGACTAGCGGGAGTCAGGGAGCTGTTTTTT
CDR3 protein: CASSRLAGVRELFF
D gene: TRBD2
V gene: TRBV19
J gene: TRBJ2-2
clone size: NA

CDR3 DNA: TGTGCCAGTAGTATAATGACAGAATCCTACGAGCAGTACTTC
CDR3 protein: CASSIMTESYEQYF
D gene: NA
V gene: TRBV19
J gene: TRBJ2-7
clone size: NA

CDR3 DNA: TGTGCCACAAGACAGGGGCTAGCCAAAAACATTCAGTACTTC
CDR3 protein: CATRQGLAKNIQYF
D gene: TRBD1
V gene: TRBV13
J gene: TRBJ2-4
clone size: NA

CDR3 DNA: TGTGCCAGCAGCTTATCGACTAGCGGCAACACCGGGGAGCTGTTTTTT
CDR3 protein: CASSLSTSGNTGELFF
D gene: TRBD2
V gene: TRBV7-9
J gene: TRBJ2-2
clone size: NA

CDR3 DNA: TGCAGCGTTGACTCCCGACGGGGGTTCTACAATGAGCAGTTCTTC
CDR3 protein: CSVDSRRGFYNEQFF
D gene: NA
V gene: TRBV29-1
J gene: TRBJ2-1
clone size: NA

CDR3 DNA: TGTGCCAGCAGCTTAGACTCCATTCAGCCCCAGCATTTT
CDR3 protein: CASSLDSIQPQHF
D gene: NA
V gene: TRBV7-9
J gene: TRBJ1-5
clone size: NA

CDR3 DNA: TGTGCCAGCAGTTTCTCAAGTAAGGGAAGGGGGACTGAAGCTTTCTTT
CDR3 protein: CASSFSSKGRGTEAFF
D gene: NA
V gene: TRBV28
J gene: TRBJ1-1
clone size: NA

CDR3 DNA: TGCGCCAGCACCAAACCCGGGACAGGGAAGAACACTGAAGCTTTCTTT
CDR3 protein: CASTKPGTGKNTEAFF
D gene: TRBD1
V gene: TRBV4-1
J gene: TRBJ1-1
clone size: NA

CDR3 DNA: TGTGCCAGCTCACTCGGCGAGGGCAACACTGAAGCTTTCTTT
CDR3 protein: CASSLGEGNTEAFF
D gene: NA
V gene: TRBV18
J gene: TRBJ1-1
clone size: once

CDR3 DNA: TGCGCCAGCAGCCCACAGGGTTCTATTGGGGAGACCCAGTACTTC
CDR3 protein: CASSPQGSIGETQYF
D gene: NA
V gene: TRBV5-1
J gene: TRBJ2-5
clone size: NA

CDR3 DNA: TGTGCCAGCAGCGTAGGGGTAGCGGGGTTTGATGACGAGCAGTACTTC
CDR3 protein: CASSVGVAGFDDEQYF
D gene: TRBD2
V gene: TRBV9
J gene: TRBJ2-7
clone size: NA

CDR3 DNA: TGTGCCAGCAGCAGTAAGACAGGGGGTACTCTTTATGGCTACACCTTC
CDR3 protein: CASSSKTGGTLYGYTF
D gene: TRBD1
V gene: TRBV7-2
J gene: TRBJ1-2
clone size: NA

CDR3 DNA: TGTGCCAGCTCACCACGTAGCGGGAGTAAAGATGAGCAGTTCTTC
CDR3 protein: CASSPRSGSKDEQFF
D gene: TRBD2
V gene: TRBV18
J gene: TRBJ2-1
clone size: NA

CDR3 DNA: TGTGCCAGCGCTTCCCCGCTAGCGGGAGGGCCAGGCACAGATACGCAGTATTTT
CDR3 protein: CASASPLAGGPGTDTQYF
D gene: TRBD2
V gene: TRBV27
J gene: TRBJ2-3
clone size: NA

CDR3 DNA: TGCGCCAGCAGCCAAGACCCTACAGGGAACACTGAAGCTTTCTTT
CDR3 protein: CASSQDPTGNTEAFF
D gene: NA
V gene: TRBV5-1
J gene: TRBJ1-1
clone size: few

CDR3 DNA: TGTGCCAGCAAGATTGGCCGGGAGAGGTACGAGCAGTACTTC
CDR3 protein: CASKIGRERYEQYF
D gene: NA
V gene: TRBV7-2
J gene: TRBJ2-7
clone size: NA

CDR3 DNA: TGTGCCAGCAAAACTAGCGGACTCTACAATGAGCAGTTCTTC
CDR3 protein: CASKTSGLYNEQFF
D gene: TRBD2
V gene: TRBV27
J gene: TRBJ2-1
clone size: NA

CDR3 DNA: TGTGCCACCAGTGATGGTAGCGGGAGGAATTACAATGAGCAGTTCTTC
CDR3 protein: CATSDGSGRNYNEQFF
D gene: TRBD2
V gene: TRBV24-1
J gene: TRBJ2-1
clone size: NA

CDR3 DNA: TGTGCCAGCAGTGAGCGGGCAGGCACAGATACGCAGTATTTT
CDR3 protein: CASSERAGTDTQYF
D gene: NA
V gene: TRBV27
J gene: TRBJ2-3
clone size: once

CDR3 DNA: TGCGCCAGCAGCGGAGTGACAGGGGCCACTGAAGCTTTCTTT
CDR3 protein: CASSGVTGATEAFF
D gene: TRBD1
V gene: TRBV5-1
J gene: TRBJ1-1
clone size: NA